The rows below give T cell receptor beta chains drawn from one sample of a study of T cells after yellow fever vaccination. Using its own MiXCR run on the 5' RACE reads, TCRdb lists one record per CDR3 protein. The sample carries about 320,000 distinct CDR3 sequences, around 4.3% recorded once. Sequencing was performed on PBMCs, taken 15 days after the yellow fever booster vaccination. These receptors were obtained from a man between 18 and 35 years old who received the YFV17D yellow fever vaccine. Each CDR3 is given with its conserved first and last residue. A D gene is named only where the DNA matches it firmly. Clone size is shown for a subset of rows, as once, few, many or a class of expanded clone.

J | V | D | size | DNA | CDR3
TRBJ2-1 | TRBV7-9 | . | . | TGTGCCAGCAGCCCGTTGAGACTAGGCCCCAATGAGCAGTTCTTC | CASSPLRLGPNEQFF
TRBJ2-7 | TRBV27 | TRBD1 | few | TGTGCCAGCAGTAGCCTCGGACAGGGCTCCTACGAGCAGTACTTC | CASSSLGQGSYEQYF
TRBJ1-1 | TRBV12-3/TRBV12-4 | TRBD1 | . | TGTGCCAGCAGTGGAAGACAGGGGGTATACACTGAAGCTTTCTTT | CASSGRQGVYTEAFF
TRBJ2-2 | TRBV2 | . | . | TGTGCCAGCGGGCGCAGGGAAACCGGGGAGCTGTTTTTT | CASGRRETGELFF
TRBJ1-1 | TRBV20-1 | . | . | TGCAGTGCTAGAGATCCAAGGAACACTGAAGCTTTCTTT | CSARDPRNTEAFF
TRBJ2-4 | TRBV11-2 | . | many | TGTGCCAGCAGCTCACCGAACAGGGACAAAAACATTCAGTACTTC | CASSSPNRDKNIQYF
TRBJ1-1 | TRBV5-1 | . | many | TGCGCCAGCAGCTTGGTTCGGGGAATGAACACTGAAGCTTTCTTT | CASSLVRGMNTEAFF
TRBJ1-2 | TRBV5-1 | TRBD1 | many | TGCGCCAGCAGGAGGACAGGGGACTCTAACTATGGCTACACCTTC | CASRRTGDSNYGYTF
TRBJ2-2 | TRBV20-1 | . | many | TGCAGTGCTAGAGATTTTGAGGGCCCAGCCGGGGAGCTGTTTTTT | CSARDFEGPAGELFF
TRBJ2-1 | TRBV7-9 | TRBD2 | many | TGTGCCAGCATCCGAGCGGCTAGCGGGGGGGATGAGCAGTTCTTC | CASIRAASGGDEQFF
TRBJ2-3 | TRBV13 | TRBD2 | many | TGTGCCAGCAGCCCACCACCCCGGGGCGGGGGAAATACGCAGTATTTT | CASSPPPRGGGNTQYF
TRBJ1-1 | TRBV9 | TRBD1 | . | TGTGCCAGCAGCGTCGGACAGGGCACCTCTGAAGCTTTCTTT | CASSVGQGTSEAFF
TRBJ2-7 | TRBV5-1 | . | many | TGCGCCAGCAGCTTAGAGTCCTACGAGCAGTACTTC | CASSLESYEQYF
TRBJ1-6 | TRBV5-1 | . | many | TGCGCCAGCAGCTTGGTATCCTATAATTCACCCCTCCACTTT | CASSLVSYNSPLHF
TRBJ2-1 | TRBV6-5 | . | many | TGTGCCAGCAGTTACTCGAGTAGCGGAAGGTACAATGAGCAGTTCTTC | CASSYSSSGRYNEQFF
TRBJ2-6 | TRBV5-1 | . | many | TGCGCCAGCAGCTTGGAGGGTAGTGGGGCCAACGTCCTGACTTTC | CASSLEGSGANVLTF
TRBJ2-7 | TRBV6-2/TRBV6-3 | . | . | TGTGCCAGCAGTCCCTCCTCCCCGACTGGGGTTTACGAGCAGTACTTC | CASSPSSPTGVYEQYF
TRBJ2-1 | TRBV18 | . | many | TGTGCCAGCTCATTCTACAATGAGCAGTTCTTC | CASSFYNEQFF
TRBJ1-6 | TRBV27 | TRBD1 | few | TGTGCCAGCAGTTCGTTGCAGGGGGCAAGTAATTCACCCCTCCACTTT | CASSSLQGASNSPLHF
TRBJ2-1 | TRBV12-5 | TRBD1 | many | TGTGCTAGTGCCAAGACGGGACAGGCAACCTACAATGAGCAGTTCTTC | CASAKTGQATYNEQFF
TRBJ1-1 | TRBV10-3 | . | many | TGTGCCATCCAAAGGGAAATGAGCACTGAAGCTTTCTTT | CAIQREMSTEAFF
TRBJ1-6 | TRBV3-1 | . | . | TGTGCCACCAAGAAAGGAGACGCCTATAATTCACCCCTCCACTTT | CATKKGDAYNSPLHF
TRBJ2-7 | TRBV7-2 | . | few | TGTGCCAGCAGCTTAGGGCCACTTCTCGAGCAGTACTTC | CASSLGPLLEQYF
TRBJ2-5 | TRBV28 | . | many | TGTGCCAGCAGTTTTCAGGCGGAAAAGCAAGAGACCCAGTACTTC | CASSFQAEKQETQYF
TRBJ2-1 | TRBV20-1 | TRBD1 | . | TGCAGGCCTGGGACAGTCGGTCATGAGCAGTTCTTC | CRPGTVGHEQFF
TRBJ2-1 | TRBV7-8 | TRBD2 | many | TGTGCCAGCAGCCGGGGGGGCCCCTACAATGAGCAGTTCTTC | CASSRGGPYNEQFF
TRBJ1-2 | TRBV12-3/TRBV12-4 | TRBD1 | few | TGTGCCAGCAGTTTAACCGGACAGGGGTTTGCTACTGAGGGCTACACCTTC | CASSLTGQGFATEGYTF
TRBJ2-3 | TRBV19 | TRBD2 | few | TGTGCCAGTAGTAAAACCGGGACTAGCGGGACAGATACGCAGTATTTT | CASSKTGTSGTDTQYF
TRBJ1-5 | TRBV20-1 | . | . | TGCAGTGCTAGTCGGGGCCCGGGTCAGCCCCAGCATTTT | CSASRGPGQPQHF
TRBJ2-2 | TRBV2 | . | . | TGTGCCAGCAGTGCTAGAAAGAACACCGGGGAGCTGTTTTTT | CASSARKNTGELFF
TRBJ1-2 | TRBV15 | TRBD1 | many | TGTGCCACCAGCAGGGACAGGGATATTGGCTACACCTTC | CATSRDRDIGYTF
TRBJ2-2 | TRBV5-1 | . | many | TGCGCCAGCACCTCCCGTGGAGTCGGCGGGGAGCTGTTTTTT | CASTSRGVGGELFF
TRBJ2-5 | TRBV3-1 | . | few | TGTGCCACTCTGCCGCGAGAGGGGGGGACCCAGTACTTC | CATLPREGGTQYF
TRBJ2-2 | TRBV10-1 | . | many | TGCGCCAGCTTGGGGGGCAGGGAGCTGTTTTTT | CASLGGRELFF
TRBJ1-1 | TRBV6-1 | . | once | TGTGCCAGCACACGTACCCCAGGTGTGAGCGCTGAAGCTTTCTTT | CASTRTPGVSAEAFF
TRBJ1-4 | TRBV18 | . | many | TGTGCCAGCTCACCGTTCGACAGTGCAACTAATGAAAAACTGTTTTTT | CASSPFDSATNEKLFF
TRBJ2-3 | TRBV6-2/TRBV6-3 | TRBD2 | few | TGTGCCAGCAGTTACTTCACAGCGGGGGGAAACACAGATACGCAGTATTTT | CASSYFTAGGNTDTQYF
TRBJ2-3 | TRBV5-1 | TRBD2 | many | TGCGCCAGCAGCTTGCTAGCGGGGGCAGATACGCAGTATTTT | CASSLLAGADTQYF
TRBJ2-6 | TRBV27 | . | . | TGTGCCAGCAGTCGGCGATTAGGGGCCAACGTCCTGACTTTC | CASSRRLGANVLTF
TRBJ2-1 | TRBV20-1 | . | few | TGCAGTGCTAGAGGCCGGGGGGCCGTATGGGATGAGCAGTTCTTC | CSARGRGAVWDEQFF
TRBJ1-1 | TRBV7-2 | . | many | TGTGCCAGCAGCTTTGGGACACCGGTCACTGAAGCTTTCTTT | CASSFGTPVTEAFF
TRBJ2-5 | TRBV29-1 | TRBD1 | few | TGCAGCGCCGGTACAGGGGAAGAGACCCAGTACTTC | CSAGTGEETQYF
TRBJ1-1 | TRBV7-3 | . | many | TGTGCCAGCAGCTTAGCCCCCGGAGATTTGAACACTGAAGCTTTCTTT | CASSLAPGDLNTEAFF